This T cell receptor (beta chain) is from a study of T cell responses to AZD1222 COVID-19 vaccine. Whole-study findings and limits: Per reports, nearly half of all spike-specific TCRs target regions that are unmutated in variants. CD4 TCRs associated with vaccination spanned spike, dominating at 160-218 and 743-854.

The CDR3 loop spans 13 amino acids. V was trimmed by 6 bases and J by 4 bases, leaving 10 bases between them. Turning to this clone: Antigen: not known.

Profiling relied on immunoSEQ multiplex PCR, and the TCRdb table lists in-frame clones only, not all of them. The sample holds 90,000 to 120,000 clones, around 91% seen once. The receptor comes from an adult in good health. The V call is TRBV12-3 or TRBV12-4, the J call TRBJ1-5, with a weak D call TRBD1 (5 bases). The input for sequencing was peripheral blood, taken on day 0 of AZD1222 vaccination. CDR3 nucleotide sequence: TGTGCCAGCAGGCGACAGATAAATCAGCCCCAGCATTTT. Its protein product is CASRRQINQPQHF.